The present T cell receptor (beta chain) was sequenced within a study of blood T cell repertoires in COVID-19. This CDR3 contains 12 residues. Germline V gene sequence: CDR1 SQVTM, CDR2 ANQGSEA. J was trimmed by 5 bases and V by 2 bases; bases with no gene match: 1. The protocol was immunoSEQ multiplex PCR, while the TCRdb copy is restricted to in-frame clones and leaves out a portion. The table records some 400,000 clones, 80% to 90% of them present only once. The specimen was peripheral blood. This chain uses TRBV29-1 with TRBJ2-5, with 8 bases fitting TRBD2. The TCR originated in a woman aged 25 to 45 with COVID-19, enrolled during active disease. The CDR3 sequence: CSVEPGGETQYF. The CDR3 DNA follows: TGCAGCGTTGAACCGGGGGGGGAGACCCAGTACTTC.